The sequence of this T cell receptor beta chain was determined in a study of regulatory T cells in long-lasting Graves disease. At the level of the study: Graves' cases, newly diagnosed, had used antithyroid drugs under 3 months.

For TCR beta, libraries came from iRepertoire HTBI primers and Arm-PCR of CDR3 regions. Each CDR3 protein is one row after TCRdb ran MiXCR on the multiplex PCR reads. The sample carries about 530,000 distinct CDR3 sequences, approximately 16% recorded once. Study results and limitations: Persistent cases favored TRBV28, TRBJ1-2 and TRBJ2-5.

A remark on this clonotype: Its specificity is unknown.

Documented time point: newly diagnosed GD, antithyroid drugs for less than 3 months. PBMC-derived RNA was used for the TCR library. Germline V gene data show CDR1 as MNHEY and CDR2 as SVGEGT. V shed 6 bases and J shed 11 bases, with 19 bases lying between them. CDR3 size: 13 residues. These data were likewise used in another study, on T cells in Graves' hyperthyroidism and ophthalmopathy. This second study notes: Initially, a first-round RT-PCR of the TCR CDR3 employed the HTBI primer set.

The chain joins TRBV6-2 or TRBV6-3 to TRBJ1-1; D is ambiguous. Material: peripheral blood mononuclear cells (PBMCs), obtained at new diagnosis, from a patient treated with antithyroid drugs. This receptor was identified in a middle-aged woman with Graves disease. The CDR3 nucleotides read TGTGCCAGCAGCACTCAACGACGAGGTGAGGCTTTCTTT. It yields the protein CASSTQRRGEAFF.